This T cell receptor beta chain originates from a study of blood T cell repertoires in COVID-19. Study details: Sites in the United States, Italy and Spain provided acute and convalescent COVID-19 samples. The analysed material was cDNA or gDNA that came from T cells, B-cell-depleted T cells, or PBMCs.

Germline trimming cut 4 bases from V and 5 bases from J; bases unmatched to any gene: 12. The CDR3 is made up of 16 amino acids. Germline V gene sequence: CDR1 KGHDR, CDR2 SFDVKD. Followed longitudinally, the Seattle patients had been enrolled during active infection. Profiled with immunoSEQ multiplex PCR; TCRdb holds only in-frame clones, not every one. The repertoire includes a few hundred thousand clones, 82% of them detected once, and over 4% sits in the top ten. The sequencing sample was made of peripheral blood. The TCR sequence derives from a woman in her seventies with COVID-19, enrolled during active disease. This chain uses TRBV24-1 with TRBJ1-2; 7 bases map to TRBD1. In DNA form, the CDR3 reads TGTGCCACCAGTGACCCTGAGGGACAGCCAGGATATGGCTACACCTTC. It translates to CATSDPEGQPGYGYTF.